This is a list of T cell receptor beta chains from one sample in a study of beta chain features in type 1 diabetes. Assay used: immunoSEQ multiplex PCR; TCRdb lists only in-frame clones, some missing. In the table there are hundreds of thousands of clones, around an eighth of which are singletons. The sample was naive CD4+ T cells from blood. These receptors originate from a woman aged 40 to 55 in good health. The CDR3 runs from the conserved cysteine through the conserved F or W. Fields, in order: clone size, D gene, J gene, V gene, CDR3 protein, CDR3 DNA. The D gene is left open where the match is weak. Only some rows state a clone size, as once, few, many or a class for expanded clones.

clone size: NA; D gene: TRBD1; J gene: TRBJ1-3; V gene: TRBV28; CDR3 protein: CASIPGGTGNTIYF; CDR3 DNA: TGTGCCAGCATACCAGGGGGCACTGGAAACACCATATATTTT
clone size: NA; D gene: NA; J gene: TRBJ2-7; V gene: TRBV28; CDR3 protein: CASSSPGGPTYEQYF; CDR3 DNA: TGTGCCAGCAGTTCCCCCGGGGGGCCCACCTACGAGCAGTACTTC
clone size: NA; D gene: NA; J gene: TRBJ1-5; V gene: TRBV7-2; CDR3 protein: CASTWGERNQPQHF; CDR3 DNA: TGTGCCAGCACCTGGGGGGAACGAAATCAGCCCCAGCATTTT
clone size: NA; D gene: TRBD2; J gene: TRBJ2-3; V gene: TRBV7-9; CDR3 protein: CATTSVWRGGVDTQYF; CDR3 DNA: TGTGCCACCACCTCGGTCTGGCGGGGGGGTGTAGATACGCAGTATTTT
clone size: few; D gene: TRBD2; J gene: TRBJ2-3; V gene: TRBV9; CDR3 protein: CASSVAPITSGAWDTQYF; CDR3 DNA: TGTGCCAGCAGCGTCGCTCCCATCACTAGCGGGGCTTGGGATACGCAGTATTTT
clone size: few; D gene: NA; J gene: TRBJ1-1; V gene: TRBV20-1; CDR3 protein: CSAAGGWEAFF; CDR3 DNA: TGCAGTGCTGCGGGGGGTTGGGAAGCTTTCTTT
clone size: NA; D gene: TRBD2; J gene: TRBJ2-7; V gene: TRBV18; CDR3 protein: CASSPPAGGNSYEQYF; CDR3 DNA: TGTGCCAGCTCACCACCGGCGGGGGGCAACTCCTACGAGCAGTACTTC
clone size: NA; D gene: NA; J gene: TRBJ1-5; V gene: TRBV15; CDR3 protein: CATSRGTGNQPQHF; CDR3 DNA: TGTGCCACCAGCAGAGGGACAGGCAATCAGCCCCAGCATTTT
clone size: few; D gene: NA; J gene: TRBJ2-5; V gene: TRBV5-4; CDR3 protein: CASSRPGRRQETQYF; CDR3 DNA: TGTGCCAGCAGCCGCCCGGGGAGAAGGCAAGAGACCCAGTACTTC
clone size: NA; D gene: NA; J gene: TRBJ1-5; V gene: TRBV19; CDR3 protein: CASRLRYSNQPQHF; CDR3 DNA: TGTGCCAGTAGATTACGGTATAGCAATCAGCCCCAGCATTTT
clone size: few; D gene: NA; J gene: TRBJ2-2; V gene: TRBV19; CDR3 protein: CASSTGVPTGELFF; CDR3 DNA: TGTGCCAGTTCCACGGGGGTACCCACCGGGGAGCTGTTTTTT
clone size: few; D gene: TRBD1; J gene: TRBJ1-1; V gene: TRBV10-3; CDR3 protein: CAIRDRVNTEAFF; CDR3 DNA: TGTGCCATCAGGGACAGGGTGAACACTGAAGCTTTCTTT
clone size: once; D gene: TRBD1; J gene: TRBJ1-1; V gene: TRBV5-1; CDR3 protein: CASSLAAGGQTEAFF; CDR3 DNA: TGCGCCAGCAGCTTGGCGGCAGGGGGTCAAACTGAAGCTTTCTTT